The T cell receptor (beta chain) under discussion was sequenced for a study of T-cell reconstitution after alpha-beta-depleted transplantation in children. V shed 4 bases, J shed 4 bases, and the junction held 5 bases outside the gene matches. The CDR3 totals 15 residues. Germline V CDR1 and CDR2: LGHDT, YNNKEL (reference sequence). TCRbeta library construction was performed incorporating unique molecular identifiers. TCRdb analysed the PCR reads with MiXCR anew, one entry per CDR3 protein. This table holds around 29,000 distinct CDR3 sequences, 6.3% found once. Regarding the study as a whole: Roughly two months post-transplant, alpha-beta T cells reportedly originated from several hundred graft clones that had expanded. Elevated TCRbeta diversity at day 60 was traced, in some patients, to surviving recipient T cells and thymic progenitors. Newly produced T cells mostly provided counts and TCRbeta diversity after one year, as hyperexpanded clones declined.

This clonotype was recorded at least ten times. Its antigen is currently unknown. This clonotype was obtained from a male patient younger than 18 who had a stem cell transplant for acute myeloid leukemia, so the T cells may come from the graft donor. Material: PBMCs, mostly from graft donor cells, obtained 180 days after TCRalphabeta/CD19-depleted stem cell transplant. The J gene is TRBJ2-1, the V gene TRBV3-1; 9 bases map to TRBD2. The CDR3 protein is CASSRSGSSYNEQFF. The CDR3 DNA sequence: TGTGCCAGCAGCCGTAGCGGGAGCTCTTACAATGAGCAGTTCTTC.